One sample yielded the 26 T cell receptor beta chains listed below, sequenced in a study of T cell clones after liver transplantation. Sequencing was performed with immunoSEQ multiplex PCR; in TCRdb, only in-frame clones are kept and a portion is missing. The sample lists tens of thousands of clones, 90% to 95% occurring once. The sample in question was CD4+ T cells from blood, obtained around 25 months after liver transplant. Receptors were obtained from a human patient who received a liver transplant. Some T cells may trace back to the graft donor.

J is TRBJ1-4 and V is TRBV5-1, with TRBD1 identical over 10 bases. The trim removed 3 bases at V and 8 bases at J, leaving 7 bases unmatched. The CDR3 runs 15 residues. Germline assignment: CDR1 SGHRS and CDR2 YFSETQ. The CDR3 DNA reads TGCGCCAGCAGCTCGGGACAGGGGATCGGCGAAAAACTGTTTTTT. It yields the protein CASSSGQGIGEKLFF.

The chain joins TRBV7-2 to TRBJ2-7; a possible D gene is TRBD1 (5 bases). CDR3 length equals 13 residues. CDR1 and CDR2 from the germline V gene are SGHTA and FQGNSA. V gave up 6 bases and J gave up 7 bases, with 16 bases separating them. The CDR3 DNA follows: TGTGCCAGCAGTCAGGGCGCTCTTGAAGAGCAGTACTTC. Protein product: CASSQGALEEQYF.

The V gene is TRBV19, the J gene TRBJ2-5; D unclear. V lost 2 bases and J 4 bases, leaving 5 bases between the germline ends. CDR3 length: 12 residues. Germline CDR1 LNHDA, CDR2 SQIVND (reference sequence). The CDR3: CASSITAETQYF. CDR3 nucleotide sequence: TGTGCCAGTAGTATAACAGCAGAGACCCAGTACTTC.

This chain connects TRBV20-1 to TRBJ2-3, with no clear D. CDR3 length: 11 amino acids. Deletions cut 1 base from V and 6 bases from J, with 5 bases between. The germline V gene has CDR1 DFQATT and CDR2 SNEGSKA (reference sequence). The CDR3 here is CSARVADTQYF. The CDR3 nucleotides are TGCAGTGCTAGAGTGGCGGATACGCAGTATTTT.

The chain is built from TRBV10-2 and TRBJ2-6; no clear D gene. Germline CDR1 and CDR2: WSHSY and SAAADI. The length of the CDR3 is 13 residues. Trimming took 6 bases from V and 0 from J, leaving 3 bases between them. Written as DNA, the CDR3 is TGCGCCAGCAGGCCCTCTGGGGCCAACGTCCTGACTTTC. This gives the protein CASRPSGANVLTF.

The chain employs TRBV4-1 and TRBJ2-4; D uncertain. V gave up 1 base and J gave up 5 bases, with 30 bases separating them. This CDR3 comprises 21 residues. Germline loops: CDR1 MGHRA, CDR2 YSYEKL. CDR3 nucleotides: TGCGCCAGCAGCCAAGTAAAGGGTTCTCCTTTCGTCGGCCTTGCGGAAAACATTCAGTACTTC. This codes for CASSQVKGSPFVGLAENIQYF.

J is TRBJ2-7 and V is TRBV5-1; D is perhaps TRBD2 (5 bases). V gave up 4 bases and J gave up 6 bases, with 17 bases separating them. The CDR3 has 14 residues. Germline V gene sequence: CDR1 SGHRS, CDR2 YFSETQ. CDR3 sequence: CASSIGTTRGEQYF. CDR3 DNA: TGCGCCAGCAGCATCGGAACAACCCGGGGCGAGCAGTACTTC. Full variable domain (remainder filled in from reference TRBV5-1 and TRBJ2-7): KAGVTQTPRYLIKTRGQQVTLSCSPISGHRSVSWYQQTPGQGLQFLFEYFSETQRNKGNFPGRFSGRQFSNSRSEMNVSTLELGDSALYLCASSIGTTRGEQYFGPGTRLTVT.

This clone was observed a handful of times. The chain links TRBV2 to TRBJ1-1; 7 bases line up with TRBD1. Germline lookup yields CDR1 SNHLY and CDR2 FYNNEI. This CDR3 spans 13 amino acids. V shed 8 bases, J shed 4 bases, and the junction held 7 bases outside the gene matches. CDR3 bases: TGTGCCAGCCAGGGGACAGCGGGCACTGAAGCTTTCTTT. It codes for CASQGTAGTEAFF.

The chain employs TRBV21-1 and TRBJ1-2; the table assigns TRBD1, which was not confirmed against the DNA. TRBV21-1 is given as a pseudogene. The CDR3 loop spans 16 amino acids. CDR3 amino acids: CASSKGSGSLLYGYTF. DNA of the CDR3: TGTGCCAGCAGCAAAGGTTCAGGCAGCCTCCTCTATGGCTACACCTTC.

This sequence joins TRBV2 and TRBJ2-3, with D uncertain. V dropped 3 bases and J dropped 3 bases, with 7 bases sitting between them. Looked up from germline, CDR1 is SNHLY and CDR2 is FYNNEI. The CDR3 runs 13 residues. This CDR3 is CASSDGATDTQYF. The CDR3 DNA reads as TGTGCCAGCAGTGATGGAGCGACAGATACGCAGTATTTT.

The V gene is TRBV29-1, the J gene TRBJ2-3; D may correspond to TRBD1 or TRBD2 (5 bases each). V lost 3 bases, J lost 0 bases, and 13 bases lay in between. CDR3 size: 15 residues. In germline, CDR1 is SQVTM, CDR2 ANQGSEA. CDR3 nucleotides: TGCAGCGTTGACCCCGGGACGAGTAGCACAGATACGCAGTATTTT. Protein: CSVDPGTSSTDTQYF.

The V gene is TRBV18, the J gene TRBJ2-5, with 7 bases matching TRBD2. From germline, CDR1 is KGHSH and CDR2 LQKENI. J gave up 2 bases and V 8 bases, and 5 bases lay outside the gene matches. The CDR3 is made up of 13 amino acids. The CDR3, as DNA: TGTGCCAGCCAACTAGCGTTACAAGAGACCCAGTACTTC. This codes for CASQLALQETQYF.

This chain connects TRBV7-3 to TRBJ2-7; the D is unclear. This CDR3 is 9 amino acids long. Germline loops: CDR1 SGHTA, CDR2 FQGTGA. Trimming stripped 5 bases from V and 9 bases from J, with 5 bases between. The CDR3 nucleotides read TGTGCCAGCAGCACCGGGCAGTACTTC. This gives the protein CASSTGQYF.

The chain employs TRBV7-8 and TRBJ2-3; 7 bases map to TRBD2. This CDR3 is built from 16 residues. The junction had 11 bases not matched to a gene; V was cut back by 6 bases and J by 2 bases. CDR1 is SGHVS and CDR2 is FQNEAQ in the germline V gene. The CDR3 DNA reads as TGTGCCAGCAGTTTCGGGACTAAACCGACCACAGATACGCAGTATTTT. Translating it yields CASSFGTKPTTDTQYF.

J is TRBJ2-7 and V is TRBV6-1; D not resolved. The V gene's germline CDR1 is MNHNS and CDR2 SASEGT. This CDR3 is 14 amino acids long. V was trimmed by 0 bases and J by 5 bases, leaving 11 bases between them. CDR3 coding DNA: TGTGCCAGCAGTGAAGCGTCCGGCGTGGACGAGCAGTACTTC. It encodes CASSEASGVDEQYF.

V usage is TRBV7-2 and J usage is TRBJ2-5; 13 bases are a match to TRBD2. The CDR3 sequence is 15 residues long. Germline assignment: CDR1 SGHTA and CDR2 FQGNSA. Trimming took 8 bases from V and 1 from J; bases not matched to a gene: 4. The CDR3: CASSWTSGSQETQYF. CDR3 nucleotide sequence: TGTGCCAGCTCCTGGACTAGCGGGAGCCAAGAGACCCAGTACTTC.

The chain recombines TRBV15 with TRBJ1-5; D ambiguous. In germline, CDR1 is LNHNV, CDR2 YYDKDF (reference sequence). The ends were cut back, 5 bases at V and 3 bases at J, with 14 bases in the middle. This CDR3 spans 15 amino acids. The CDR3 protein is CATSPPGRNNQPQHF. The CDR3 nucleotides read TGTGCCACCAGCCCCCCAGGACGGAACAATCAGCCCCAGCATTTT.

J is TRBJ2-3 and V is TRBV6-5, with D possibly being TRBD2 (6 bases). Looked up from germline, CDR1 is MNHEY and CDR2 is SVGAGI. CDR3 length: 13 residues. Trimming pared 5 bases from V and 8 bases from J, leaving 14 bases between. CDR3 DNA sequence: TGTGCCAGCAGTACCGGGGGATCCGCTACGCAGTATTTT. Protein product: CASSTGGSATQYF.

The gene calls are TRBV2 and TRBJ1-4; unclear D gene. Trimming stripped 4 bases from V and 7 bases from J, with 10 bases between. From germline, CDR1 is SNHLY and CDR2 FYNNEI. This CDR3 comprises 13 residues. The CDR3 protein is CASSGYTSEKLFF. The CDR3 DNA reads as TGTGCCAGCAGTGGGTATACGAGTGAAAAACTGTTTTTT. Combining the CDR3 with reference TRBV2 and TRBJ1-4 gives the whole variable domain EPEVTQTPSHQVTQMGQEVILRCVPISNHLYFYWYRQILGQKVEFLVSFYNNEISEKSEIFDDQFSVERPDGSNFTLKIRSTKLEDSAMYFCASSGYTSEKLFFGSGTQLSVL.

This chain joins TRBV28 and TRBJ1-1; TRBD1 agrees at 12 bases. The CDR3 loop spans 13 amino acids. Germline V gene data show CDR1 as MDHEN and CDR2 as SYDVKM. J lost 10 bases, V lost 4 bases, and 4 bases had no gene match. CDR3 nucleotide sequence: TGTGCCAGCAGTTATCGGGACAGGGGGCGAGCTTTCTTT. Its protein is CASSYRDRGRAFF.

This sequence joins TRBV28 and TRBJ2-6; D is undetermined. The CDR3 totals 14 residues. Germline V gives CDR1 MDHEN, CDR2 SYDVKM. V lost 3 bases and J lost 7, with 10 bases in between. CDR3 loop: CASSLLLPANVLTF. The CDR3 DNA reads TGTGCCAGCAGTTTGTTGTTACCCGCCAACGTCCTGACTTTC.

This clone was detected many times. The chain is built from TRBV18 and TRBJ1-2, with D uncertain. V lost 3 bases and J lost 4, with 9 bases in between. The germline V gene has CDR1 KGHSH and CDR2 LQKENI. CDR3 length equals 13 residues. Here the CDR3 reads CASSPYSSYGYTF. CDR3 in DNA: TGTGCCAGCTCACCGTACAGCAGCTATGGCTACACCTTC.

The chain carries TRBV28 and TRBJ2-2; perhaps TRBD2 as D (5 bases). The V end lost 10 bases, the J end lost 1 base, and 7 bases lay between the germline ends. This CDR3 is 12 amino acids long. Germline CDR1 reads MDHEN; CDR2 reads SYDVKM. The CDR3 is CANRGNTGELFF. The CDR3 DNA reads TGTGCCAACCGGGGGAACACCGGGGAGCTGTTTTTT.

The J gene is TRBJ1-1, the V gene TRBV7-2, with TRBD1 as a possible D gene (5 bases). Germline CDR1 SGHTA, CDR2 FQGNSA. Trimming took 5 bases from V and 4 from J, leaving 14 bases between them. This CDR3 spans 14 amino acids. The CDR3 DNA follows: TGTGCCAGCAGCCGGGGGACCGGCGGCACTGAAGCTTTCTTT. Protein product: CASSRGTGGTEAFF.

The chain is built from TRBV28 and TRBJ2-7, with 9 bases that match TRBD1. The CDR3 runs to 16 residues. Trimming took 6 bases from V and 0 from J; bases not matched to a gene: 9. The V gene's germline CDR1 is MDHEN and CDR2 SYDVKM. The CDR3 sequence: CASRPNRGPYSYEQYF. The DNA of the CDR3 is TGTGCCAGCAGACCCAACAGGGGGCCCTACTCCTACGAGCAGTACTTC.

The V and J genes are TRBV19 and TRBJ2-5; D may be TRBD1 or TRBD2 (5 bases each). The germline V gene has CDR1 LNHDA and CDR2 SQIVND (reference sequence). The CDR3 length is 13 residues. V shed 10 bases and J shed 2 bases, with 14 bases lying between them. The CDR3 DNA reads TGTGCCACCGAAAGGGACCAACAAGAGACCCAGTACTTC. This sequence encodes CATERDQQETQYF.